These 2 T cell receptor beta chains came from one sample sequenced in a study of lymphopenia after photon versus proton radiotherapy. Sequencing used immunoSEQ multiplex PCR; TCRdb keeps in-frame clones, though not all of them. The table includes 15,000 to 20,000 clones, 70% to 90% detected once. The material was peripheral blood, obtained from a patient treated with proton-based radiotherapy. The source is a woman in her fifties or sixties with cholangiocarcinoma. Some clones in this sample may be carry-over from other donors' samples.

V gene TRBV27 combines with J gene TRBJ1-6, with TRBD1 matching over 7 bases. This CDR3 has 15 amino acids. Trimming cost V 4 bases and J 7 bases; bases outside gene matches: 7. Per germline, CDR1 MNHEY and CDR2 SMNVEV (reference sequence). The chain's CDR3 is CASSWGQRGNSPLHF. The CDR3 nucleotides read TGTGCCAGCAGTTGGGGACAGCGTGGCAATTCACCCCTCCACTTT.

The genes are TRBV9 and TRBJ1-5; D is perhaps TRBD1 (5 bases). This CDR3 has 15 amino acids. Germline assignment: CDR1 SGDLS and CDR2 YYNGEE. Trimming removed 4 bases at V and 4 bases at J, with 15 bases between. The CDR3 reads CASSPSGVVNQPQHF. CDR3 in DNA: TGTGCCAGCAGCCCATCGGGGGTAGTAAATCAGCCCCAGCATTTT.